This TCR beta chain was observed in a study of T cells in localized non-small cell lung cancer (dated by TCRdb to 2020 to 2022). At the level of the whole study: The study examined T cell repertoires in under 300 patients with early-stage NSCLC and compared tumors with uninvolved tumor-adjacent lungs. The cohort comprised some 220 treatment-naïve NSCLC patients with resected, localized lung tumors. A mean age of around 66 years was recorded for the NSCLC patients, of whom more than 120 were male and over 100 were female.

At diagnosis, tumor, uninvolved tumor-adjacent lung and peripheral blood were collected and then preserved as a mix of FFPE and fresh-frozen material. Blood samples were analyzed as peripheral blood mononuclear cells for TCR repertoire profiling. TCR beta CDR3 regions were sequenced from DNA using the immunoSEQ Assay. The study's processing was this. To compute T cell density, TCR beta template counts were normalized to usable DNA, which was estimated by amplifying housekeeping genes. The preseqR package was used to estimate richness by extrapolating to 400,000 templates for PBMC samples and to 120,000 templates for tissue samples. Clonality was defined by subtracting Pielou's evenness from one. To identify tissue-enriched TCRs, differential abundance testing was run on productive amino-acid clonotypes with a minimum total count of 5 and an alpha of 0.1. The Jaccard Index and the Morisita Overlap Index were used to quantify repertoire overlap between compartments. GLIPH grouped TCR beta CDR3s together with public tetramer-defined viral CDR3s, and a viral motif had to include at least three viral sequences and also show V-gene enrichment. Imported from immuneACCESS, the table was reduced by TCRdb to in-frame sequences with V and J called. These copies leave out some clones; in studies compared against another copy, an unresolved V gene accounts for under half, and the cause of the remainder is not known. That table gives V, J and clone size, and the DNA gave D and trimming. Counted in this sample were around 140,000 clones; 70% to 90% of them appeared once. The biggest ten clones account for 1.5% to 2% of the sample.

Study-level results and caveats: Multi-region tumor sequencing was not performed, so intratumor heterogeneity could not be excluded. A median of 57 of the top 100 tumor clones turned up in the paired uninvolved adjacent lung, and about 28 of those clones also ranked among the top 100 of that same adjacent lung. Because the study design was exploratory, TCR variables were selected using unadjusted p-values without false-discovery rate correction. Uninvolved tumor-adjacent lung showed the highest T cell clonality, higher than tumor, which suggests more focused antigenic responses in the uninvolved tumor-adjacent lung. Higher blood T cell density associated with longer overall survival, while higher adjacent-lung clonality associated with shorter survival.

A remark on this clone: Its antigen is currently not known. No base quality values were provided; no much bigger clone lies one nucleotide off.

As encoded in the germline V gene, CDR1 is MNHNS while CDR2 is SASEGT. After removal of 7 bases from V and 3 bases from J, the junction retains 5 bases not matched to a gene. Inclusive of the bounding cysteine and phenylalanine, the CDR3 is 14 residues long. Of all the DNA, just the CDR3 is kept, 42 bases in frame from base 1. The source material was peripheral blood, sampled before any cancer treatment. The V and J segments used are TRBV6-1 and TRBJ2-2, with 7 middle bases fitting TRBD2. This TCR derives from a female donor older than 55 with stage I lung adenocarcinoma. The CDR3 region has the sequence CASTITSDTGELFF. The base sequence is TGTGCCAGCACTATCACTAGCGACACCGGGGAGCTGTTTTTT.